The T cell receptor (beta chain) under discussion was sequenced for a study of T cell repertoires in ileal Crohn's disease. Study-level information: Patients had a median roughly 8-year disease duration, and approximately 36% were active smokers.

Note on this clone: The target antigen is unknown.

TCRB immunosequencing input was roughly 500 nanograms of biopsy DNA per sample. Clones were read by immunoSEQ multiplex PCR, and TCRdb kept only the in-frame ones, dropping some. The sample lists several thousand clones, less than 90% seen once, with about 4.7% in the top ten. Regarding the study as a whole: Every patient over 26.8% clonality showed endoscopic recurrence. High-frequency clones were more common in sorted CD8 than CD4 cells.

CDR3 length: 14 amino acids. Per the germline V gene, CDR1 is SGHNT and CDR2 is YYREEE (reference sequence). Unmatched junction bases numbered 8, after V lost 4 bases and J lost 7 bases. The specimen sequenced was ileal tissue. The TCR sequence derives from an adult with Crohn's disease. The chain combines TRBV5-4 with TRBJ2-4; TRBD2 agrees at 7 bases. The CDR3 is CASSAAREDNIQYF. Written as DNA, the CDR3 is TGTGCCAGCAGCGCCGCCCGGGAGGACAACATTCAGTACTTC.